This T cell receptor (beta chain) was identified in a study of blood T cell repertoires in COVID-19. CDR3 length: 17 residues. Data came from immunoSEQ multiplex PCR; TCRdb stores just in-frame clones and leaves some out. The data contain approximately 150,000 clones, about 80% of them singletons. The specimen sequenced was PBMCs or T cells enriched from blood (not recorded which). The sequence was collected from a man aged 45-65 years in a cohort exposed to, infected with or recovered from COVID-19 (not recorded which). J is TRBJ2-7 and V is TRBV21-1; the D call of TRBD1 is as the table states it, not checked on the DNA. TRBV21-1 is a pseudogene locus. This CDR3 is CASSKIERGHHSYEQYF. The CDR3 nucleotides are TGTGCCAGCAGCAAAATCGAACGGGGACACCATTCCTACGAGCAGTACTTC.